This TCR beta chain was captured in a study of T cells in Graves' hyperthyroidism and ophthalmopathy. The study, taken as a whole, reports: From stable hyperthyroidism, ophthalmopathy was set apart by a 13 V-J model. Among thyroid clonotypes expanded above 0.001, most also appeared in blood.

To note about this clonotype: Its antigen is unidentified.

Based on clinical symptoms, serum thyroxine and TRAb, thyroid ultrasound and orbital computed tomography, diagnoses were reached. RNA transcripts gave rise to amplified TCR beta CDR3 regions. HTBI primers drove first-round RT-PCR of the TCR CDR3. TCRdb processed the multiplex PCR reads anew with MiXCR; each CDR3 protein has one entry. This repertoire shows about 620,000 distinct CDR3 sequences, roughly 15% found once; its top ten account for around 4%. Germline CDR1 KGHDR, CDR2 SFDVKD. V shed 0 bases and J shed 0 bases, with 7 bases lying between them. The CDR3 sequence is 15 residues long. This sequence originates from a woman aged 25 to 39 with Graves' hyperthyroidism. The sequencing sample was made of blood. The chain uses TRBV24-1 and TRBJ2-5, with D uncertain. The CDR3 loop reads CATSDLVGNQETQYF. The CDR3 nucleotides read TGTGCCACCAGTGATTTGGTAGGGAACCAAGAGACCCAGTACTTC.